The 8 T cell receptor beta chains given below trace back to one sample, sequenced in a study of blood T cell repertoires in COVID-19. Profiling relied on immunoSEQ multiplex PCR, and the TCRdb table lists in-frame clones only, not all of them. The table lists tens of thousands of clones, 85% to 90% of them singletons. The sequencing input was peripheral blood. These receptors all come from a woman over 75 with active COVID-19.

V and J are TRBV7-9 and TRBJ2-2; D unresolved. Trimming stripped 5 bases from V and 2 bases from J, with 12 bases between. This CDR3 is 15 amino acids long. Germline-derived CDR1 and CDR2 are SEHNR and FQNEAQ (reference sequence). CDR3 in amino acids: CASSGFAANTGELFF. DNA of the CDR3: TGTGCCAGCAGCGGCTTCGCGGCTAACACCGGGGAGCTGTTTTTT.

The V call is TRBV7-2, the J call TRBJ2-7; 10 bases are a match to TRBD1. Looked up from germline, CDR1 is SGHTA and CDR2 is FQGNSA. This CDR3 contains 14 residues. V shed 4 bases, J shed 3 bases, and the junction held 3 bases outside the gene matches. The CDR3 coding sequence is TGTGCCAGCAGCTGGGGACAGGGGTACTACGAGCAGTACTTC. Translation: CASSWGQGYYEQYF.

The V and J genes are TRBV30 and TRBJ2-1; 8 bases fit TRBD1. Germline V gives CDR1 GTSNPN, CDR2 SVGIG (reference sequence). The CDR3 consists of 15 residues. V dropped 0 bases and J dropped 6; count of bases not matched to a gene: 7. The CDR3, as DNA: TGTGCCTGGAGTGTCCCGGGACAGGCAAGCAATGAGCAGTTCTTC. Its translation is CAWSVPGQASNEQFF.

The chain joins TRBV18 to TRBJ1-2; 9 nucleotides agree with TRBD1. CDR3 length: 14 amino acids. The V segment lost 6 bases and the J segment 13 bases; nucleotides outside the gene matches: 15. CDR1 and CDR2 (germline): KGHSH, LQKENI. CDR3 in amino acids: CASSPIGTGYSSTF. DNA for the CDR3: TGTGCCAGCTCTCCGATTGGGACAGGGTACTCCTCCACCTTC.

This clone was found once. The chain links TRBV18 to TRBJ2-2; TRBD2 matches 14 bases. Per the germline V gene, CDR1 is KGHSH and CDR2 is LQKENI. The CDR3 is 18 amino acids. J was trimmed by 4 bases and V by 3 bases; bases with no gene match: 7. In nucleotides, the CDR3 is TGTGCCAGCTCACCCGGGGGACTAGCGGGAGTCGGCACCGGGGAGCTGTTTTTT. Encoded protein: CASSPGGLAGVGTGELFF. The variable domain in full, with the rest retrieved from reference TRBV18 and TRBJ2-2, is NAGVMQNPRHLVRRRGQEARLRCSPMKGHSHVYWYRQLPEEGLKFMVYLQKENIIDESGMPKERFSAEFPKEGPSILRIQQVVRGDSAAYFCASSPGGLAGVGTGELFFGEGSRLTVL.

This chain connects TRBV18 to TRBJ2-2; TRBD1 is a possible D gene (5 bases). Trimming removed 6 bases at V and 5 bases at J, with 13 bases between. This CDR3 contains 14 residues. Germline values: CDR1 KGHSH, CDR2 LQKENI. CDR3 loop: CASSQGGVTGELFF. CDR3 nucleotides: TGTGCCAGCTCCCAGGGTGGAGTTACCGGGGAGCTGTTTTTT. Drawing the rest from reference TRBV18 and TRBJ2-2, the complete variable domain is NAGVMQNPRHLVRRRGQEARLRCSPMKGHSHVYWYRQLPEEGLKFMVYLQKENIIDESGMPKERFSAEFPKEGPSILRIQQVVRGDSAAYFCASSQGGVTGELFFGEGSRLTVL.

J is TRBJ2-5 and V is TRBV7-3; 7 bases agree with TRBD1. This CDR3 comprises 15 residues. The germline V gene has CDR1 SGHTA and CDR2 FQGTGA. V was pared by 4 bases and J by 4 bases, with 9 bases of the junction left unmatched. The CDR3 here is CASSSTGANVETQYF. The CDR3 DNA follows: TGTGCCAGCAGCTCTACAGGGGCCAATGTAGAGACCCAGTACTTC.

This clone was counted between two and nine times. In the same sample, other DNA sequences code for this CDR3. The gene calls are TRBV12-3 or TRBV12-4 and TRBJ1-5; no definite D call. CDR3 size: 13 residues. The V and J ends lost 1 base and 4 bases respectively, with 5 bases between them. The CDR3 spells CASSLEANQPQHF. In DNA form, the CDR3 reads TGTGCCAGCAGTTTAGAAGCAAATCAGCCCCAGCATTTT.